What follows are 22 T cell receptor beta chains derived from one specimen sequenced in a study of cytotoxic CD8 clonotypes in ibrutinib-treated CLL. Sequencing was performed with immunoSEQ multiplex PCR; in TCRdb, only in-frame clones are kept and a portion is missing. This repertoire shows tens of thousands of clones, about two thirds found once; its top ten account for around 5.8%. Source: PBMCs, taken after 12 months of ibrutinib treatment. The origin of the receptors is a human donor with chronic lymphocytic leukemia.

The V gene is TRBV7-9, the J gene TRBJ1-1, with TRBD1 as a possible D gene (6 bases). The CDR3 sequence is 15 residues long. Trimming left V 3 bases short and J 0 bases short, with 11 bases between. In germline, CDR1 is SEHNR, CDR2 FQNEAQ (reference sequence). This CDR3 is CASSFPTGLNTEAFF. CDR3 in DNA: TGTGCCAGCAGCTTCCCAACAGGGTTGAACACTGAAGCTTTCTTT.

CDR3 sequence (DNA): TGTGCCAGCAGCTTGGCCAACGCTCCCTACGAGCAGTACTTC. It specifies CASSLANAPYEQYF. The chain carries TRBV5-4 and TRBJ2-7; unclear D gene. The length of the CDR3 is 14 residues. Germline CDR1 is SGHNT and CDR2 is YYREEE (reference sequence). V lost 0 bases, J lost 2 bases, and 9 bases lay in between.

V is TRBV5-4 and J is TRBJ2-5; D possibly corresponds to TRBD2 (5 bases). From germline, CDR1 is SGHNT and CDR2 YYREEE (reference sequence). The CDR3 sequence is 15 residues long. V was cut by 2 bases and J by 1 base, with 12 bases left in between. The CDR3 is CASSLNLLGQETQYF. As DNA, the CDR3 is TGTGCCAGCAGCTTAAACCTACTAGGCCAAGAGACCCAGTACTTC.

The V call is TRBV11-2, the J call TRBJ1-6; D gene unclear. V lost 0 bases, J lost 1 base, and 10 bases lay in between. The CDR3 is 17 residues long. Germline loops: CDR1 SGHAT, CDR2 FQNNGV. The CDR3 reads CASSLDLGLSYNSPLHF. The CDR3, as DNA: TGTGCCAGCAGCTTAGATCTGGGGTTGTCCTATAATTCACCCCTCCACTTT.

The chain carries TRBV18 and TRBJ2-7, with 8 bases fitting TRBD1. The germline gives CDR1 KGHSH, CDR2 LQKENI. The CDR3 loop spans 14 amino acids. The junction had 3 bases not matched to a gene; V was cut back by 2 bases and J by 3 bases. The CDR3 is CASSPGTGHYEQYF. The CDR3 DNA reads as TGTGCCAGCTCACCAGGGACAGGACACTACGAGCAGTACTTC.

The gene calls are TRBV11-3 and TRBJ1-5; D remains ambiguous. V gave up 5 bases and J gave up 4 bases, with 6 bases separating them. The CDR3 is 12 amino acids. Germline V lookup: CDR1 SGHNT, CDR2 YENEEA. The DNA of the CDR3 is TGTGCCAGCAGCCCACGAAATCAGCCCCAGCATTTT. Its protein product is CASSPRNQPQHF.

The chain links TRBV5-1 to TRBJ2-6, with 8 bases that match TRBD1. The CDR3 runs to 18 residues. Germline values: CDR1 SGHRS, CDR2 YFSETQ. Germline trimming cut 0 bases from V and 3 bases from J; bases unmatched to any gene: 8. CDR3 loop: CASSLGAGGSLGANVLTF. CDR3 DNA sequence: TGCGCCAGCAGCTTGGGCGCAGGGGGCTCCCTTGGGGCCAACGTCCTGACTTTC.

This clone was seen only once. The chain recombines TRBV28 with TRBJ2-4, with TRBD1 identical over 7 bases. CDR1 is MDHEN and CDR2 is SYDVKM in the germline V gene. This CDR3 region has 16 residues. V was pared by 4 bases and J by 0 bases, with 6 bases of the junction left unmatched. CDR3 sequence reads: CASSSPGQLAKNIQYF. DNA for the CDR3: TGTGCCAGCAGTTCACCGGGACAGCTAGCCAAAAACATTCAGTACTTC. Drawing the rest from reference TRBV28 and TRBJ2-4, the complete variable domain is DVKVTQSSRYLVKRTGEKVFLECVQDMDHENMFWYRQDPGLGLRLIYFSYDVKMKEKGDIPEGYSVSREKKERFSLILESASTNQTSMYLCASSSPGQLAKNIQYFGAGTRLSVL.

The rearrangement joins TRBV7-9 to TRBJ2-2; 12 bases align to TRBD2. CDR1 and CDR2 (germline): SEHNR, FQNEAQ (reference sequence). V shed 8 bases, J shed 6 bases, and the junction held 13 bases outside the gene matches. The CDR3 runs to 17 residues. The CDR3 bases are TGTGCCAGCTCCTGGACTAGCGGGGTCATTAAGCCCGGGGAGCTGTTTTTT. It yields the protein CASSWTSGVIKPGELFF.

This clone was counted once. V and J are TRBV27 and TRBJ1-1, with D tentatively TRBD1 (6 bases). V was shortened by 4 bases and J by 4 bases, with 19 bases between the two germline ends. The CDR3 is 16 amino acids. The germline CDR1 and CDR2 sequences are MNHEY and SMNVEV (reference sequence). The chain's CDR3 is CASSSQFTRTVTEAFF. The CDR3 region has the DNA TGTGCCAGCAGTTCACAATTCACAAGGACAGTCACTGAAGCTTTCTTT.

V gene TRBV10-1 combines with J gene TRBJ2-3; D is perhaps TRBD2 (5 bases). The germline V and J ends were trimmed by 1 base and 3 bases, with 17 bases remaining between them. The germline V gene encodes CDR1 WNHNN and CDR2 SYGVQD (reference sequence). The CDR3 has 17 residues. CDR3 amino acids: CASSEYLGKGETDTQYF. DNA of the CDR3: TGCGCCAGCAGTGAGTACCTCGGGAAAGGAGAAACAGATACGCAGTATTTT.

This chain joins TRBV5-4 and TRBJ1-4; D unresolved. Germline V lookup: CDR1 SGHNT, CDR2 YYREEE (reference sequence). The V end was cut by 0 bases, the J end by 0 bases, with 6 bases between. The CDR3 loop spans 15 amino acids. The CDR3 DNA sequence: TGTGCCAGCAGCTTGGCCGGGGCAACTAATGAAAAACTGTTTTTT. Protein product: CASSLAGATNEKLFF.

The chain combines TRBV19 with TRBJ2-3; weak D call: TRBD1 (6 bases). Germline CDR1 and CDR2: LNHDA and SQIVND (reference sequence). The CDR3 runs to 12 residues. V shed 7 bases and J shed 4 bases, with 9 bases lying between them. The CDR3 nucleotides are TGTGCCAGTAAATCAGGGGCAGATACGCAGTATTTT. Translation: CASKSGADTQYF. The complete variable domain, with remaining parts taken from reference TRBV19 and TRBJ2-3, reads DGGITQSPKYLFRKEGQNVTLSCEQNLNHDAMYWYRQDPGQGLRLIYYSQIVNDFQKGDIAEGYSVSREKKESFPLTVTSAQKNPTAFYLCASKSGADTQYFGPGTRLTVL.

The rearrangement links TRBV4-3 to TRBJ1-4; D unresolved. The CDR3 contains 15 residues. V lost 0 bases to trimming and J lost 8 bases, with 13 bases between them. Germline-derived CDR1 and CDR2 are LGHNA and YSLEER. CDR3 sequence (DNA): TGCGCCAGCAGCCAAGATGGCACATTGGGAGAAAAACTGTTTTTT. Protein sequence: CASSQDGTLGEKLFF.

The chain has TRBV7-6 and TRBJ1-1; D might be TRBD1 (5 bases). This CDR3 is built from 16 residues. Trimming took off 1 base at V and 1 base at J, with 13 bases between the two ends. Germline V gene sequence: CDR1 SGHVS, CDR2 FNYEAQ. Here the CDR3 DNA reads TGTGCCAGCAGCTTAGGGGGGAATCTTGGGAACACTGAAGCTTTCTTT. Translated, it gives CASSLGGNLGNTEAFF.

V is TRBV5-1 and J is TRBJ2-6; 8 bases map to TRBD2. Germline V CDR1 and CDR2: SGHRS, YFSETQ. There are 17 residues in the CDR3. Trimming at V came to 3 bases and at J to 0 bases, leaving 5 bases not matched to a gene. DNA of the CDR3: TGCGCCAGCAGCTCCGGACTAGCCAGCTCTGGGGCCAACGTCCTGACTTTC. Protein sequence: CASSSGLASSGANVLTF.

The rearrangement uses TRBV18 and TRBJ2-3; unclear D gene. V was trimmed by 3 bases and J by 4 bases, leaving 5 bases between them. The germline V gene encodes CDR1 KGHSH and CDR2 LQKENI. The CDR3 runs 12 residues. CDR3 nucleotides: TGTGCCAGCTCACCCATAGCAGATACGCAGTATTTT. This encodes CASSPIADTQYF. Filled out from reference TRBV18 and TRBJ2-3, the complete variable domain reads NAGVMQNPRHLVRRRGQEARLRCSPMKGHSHVYWYRQLPEEGLKFMVYLQKENIIDESGMPKERFSAEFPKEGPSILRIQQVVRGDSAAYFCASSPIADTQYFGPGTRLTVL.

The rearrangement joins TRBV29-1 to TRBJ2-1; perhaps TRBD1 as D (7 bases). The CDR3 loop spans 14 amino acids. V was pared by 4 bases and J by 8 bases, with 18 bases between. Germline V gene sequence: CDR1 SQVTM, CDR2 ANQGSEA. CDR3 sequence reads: CSVARQGGSDEQFF. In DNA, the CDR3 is TGCAGCGTTGCAAGACAGGGAGGCAGCGATGAGCAGTTCTTC.

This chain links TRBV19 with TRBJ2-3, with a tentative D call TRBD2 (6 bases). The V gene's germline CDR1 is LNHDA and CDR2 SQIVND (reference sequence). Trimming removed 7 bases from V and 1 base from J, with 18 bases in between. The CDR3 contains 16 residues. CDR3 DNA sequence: TGTGCCAGTAAACCTCGCCCGGGACTGGGCACAGATACGCAGTATTTT. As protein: CASKPRPGLGTDTQYF.

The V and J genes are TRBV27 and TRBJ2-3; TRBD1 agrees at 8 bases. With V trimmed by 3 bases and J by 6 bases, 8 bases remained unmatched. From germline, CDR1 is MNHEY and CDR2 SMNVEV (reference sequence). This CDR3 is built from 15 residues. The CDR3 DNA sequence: TGTGCCAGCAGTTTGGGGACAGGCGGGAAGGATACGCAGTATTTT. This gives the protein CASSLGTGGKDTQYF.

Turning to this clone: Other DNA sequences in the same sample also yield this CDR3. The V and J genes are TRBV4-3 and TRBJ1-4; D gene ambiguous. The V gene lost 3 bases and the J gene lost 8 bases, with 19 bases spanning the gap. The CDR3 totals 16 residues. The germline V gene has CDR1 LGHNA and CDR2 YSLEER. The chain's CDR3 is CASSQAFGRLNEKLFF. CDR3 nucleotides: TGCGCCAGCAGCCAGGCGTTCGGACGGTTGAACGAAAAACTGTTTTTT.

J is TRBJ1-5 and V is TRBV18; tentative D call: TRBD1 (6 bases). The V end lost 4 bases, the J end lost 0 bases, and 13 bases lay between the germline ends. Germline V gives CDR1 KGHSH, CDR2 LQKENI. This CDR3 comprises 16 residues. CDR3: CASSQGTTNSNQPQHF. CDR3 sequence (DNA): TGTGCCAGCTCACAAGGGACAACGAATAGCAATCAGCCCCAGCATTTT.